This T cell receptor (beta chain) originates from a study of shared clonotypes between healthy human individuals. A CD45RA-negative memory subset and a CD45RA+ naive subset were separated from the CD4+ cells. The study, taken as a whole, reports: Rarefaction indicated that sorted-subset sequencing remained incomplete although depth was large.

Original data processing: Because ImmunoSEQ provided only junction sequences with no quality scores, the filtering differed. Sequenced by immunoSEQ multiplex PCR; TCRdb stores in-frame clones only, minus some. For V, J and clone size, that table is used; D and trimming come from the DNA. The repertoire holds around 180,000 clones, with roughly 91% as singletons. This clone was picked up one time. Its matching antigen is unknown. The ends lost 3 bases at V and 8 bases at J; junction bases unmatched: 6. CDR3 length equals 15 residues. CDR1 SGDLS and CDR2 YYNGEE come from the germline V gene. The chain has TRBV9 and TRBJ2-1; 12 nucleotides match TRBD2. The source of this sequence is a woman aged 25 to 45 in good health. Material for sequencing was naive CD4+ T cells sorted from blood. Subset reported: CD45RA+ positively selected. CDR3 bases: TGTGCCAGCAGCGCTAGCGGGAGGGCTGGGCATGAGCAGTTCTTC. This encodes CASSASGRAGHEQFF.